Listed below are T cell receptor beta chains from one sample, sequenced in a study of shared clonotypes between healthy human individuals. Clones were sequenced by immunoSEQ multiplex PCR, and TCRdb holds only the in-frame ones, with some missing. The table has approximately 740,000 clones, 74% seen once. The specimen was memory CD4+ T cells sorted from blood. The receptors were sampled from a woman between 25 and 40 years old in good health. Each CDR3 is given without its conserved first and last residue.

V gene | CDR3 protein
TRBV11-2 | ASSLIPGLAGAKTYEQY
TRBV2 | ASTGEAPNEQF
TRBV19 | ASSIEETQY
TRBV11-2 | ASSPLRAPGNTIY
TRBV28 | ASSFSMGGFQPQH
TRBV4-2 | ASSQDVSLPEQF
TRBV6-6 | ASSRVMNTEAF
TRBV5-1 | ASSLETGYEQY
TRBV6-1 | ASSRAGNQPQH
TRBV23-1 | ASSQSPGGFGYT
TRBV4-1 | ASSQPQGLAGGGETQY
TRBV30 | AWSSVAVERGYGYT
TRBV7-8 | ASSLGRPGASWGYT
TRBV7-2 | ASSLVQRGPYEQY
TRBV6-9 | ASLRGSNQPQH
TRBV28 | ASSLRGAYEQY
TRBV5-6 | ASSLVLSGAASTDTQY
TRBV7-9 | ASSLADFLDEQY
TRBV6-1 | ASSRDRELGEQY
TRBV16 | ASSQSGGSNEKLF
TRBV27 | ASSLDRVNTEAF
TRBV5-4 | ASSLRSLSWGAGTEAF
TRBV10-1 | ASSISRGTGELF
TRBV28 | ASRRIGTREQY
TRBV6-5 | ASSYSESYTGELF
TRBV9 | ASSVGQGAYEQY
TRBV5-1 | ASSPSGEGFQPQH
TRBV7-3 | ATSLGGPTDTQY
TRBV5-1 | ASQTSGSYNEQF
TRBV11-1 | ASSLDRSSYNEQF
TRBV5-8 | ASSPWTTSGNYNEQF
TRBV14 | ASSRRQQGALEQY
TRBV27 | ASRENRENHEQY
TRBV6-1 | ASSEEGAQSPLH
TRBV5-1 | ASSLGSLADYNEQF
TRBV2 | ASTLTRSDTQY
TRBV2 | ASLRGLSGYNEQF
TRBV5-1 | ASSLPNLNTEAF
TRBV29-1 | SVVPGRWGRNTEAF
TRBV28 | ASSFRGTAF
TRBV10-2 | ASAVHTYEQY
TRBV2 | ASGRTRTEGEKLF
TRBV7-9 | ASSGLIKETQY
TRBV10-3 | AIRAWGTVNTEAF
TRBV9 | ASSVGQGGFPLH